Following are 14 T cell receptor beta chains from one sample sequenced in a study of T cell responses to AZD1222 COVID-19 vaccine. Method: immunoSEQ multiplex PCR; TCRdb's copy keeps in-frame clones and lacks some. The sample lists about 130,000 clones, roughly 85% occurring once. The sequencing here drew on peripheral blood, taken on day 0 of AZD1222 vaccination. Receptors were obtained from an adult in good health.

The chain uses TRBV18 and TRBJ1-5; D might be TRBD1 (5 bases). The V end lost 3 bases, the J end lost 7 bases, and 13 bases lay between the germline ends. The CDR3 contains 14 residues. CDR1 is KGHSH, CDR2 LQKENI, per germline. The CDR3 DNA follows: TGTGCCAGCTCACCTTGGGGGACTGGACAGCCCCAGCATTTT. It specifies CASSPWGTGQPQHF.

This sequence joins TRBV5-4 and TRBJ1-1; the D is unclear. CDR3 length: 14 residues. The germline V gene encodes CDR1 SGHNT and CDR2 YYREEE (reference sequence). The V and J ends lost 4 bases and 1 base respectively, with 11 bases between them. The CDR3 loop is CASSRTPPNTEAFF. Written as DNA, the CDR3 is TGTGCCAGCAGCAGAACCCCACCGAACACTGAAGCTTTCTTT.

The gene calls are TRBV2 and TRBJ1-5, with a weak D call TRBD1 (6 bases). The length of the CDR3 is 14 residues. Trimming pared 9 bases from V and 7 bases from J, leaving 19 bases between. Germline V lookup: CDR1 SNHLY, CDR2 FYNNEI. CDR3 DNA sequence: TGTGCCAGTTGCCTACAGGGTTCCGGACAGCCCCAGCATTTT. Translating it yields CASCLQGSGQPQHF.

The chain's CDR3 is CASSLPSPGAQYF. CDR3 DNA: TGTGCCAGCAGCTTACCCTCTCCGGGCGCGCAGTACTTC. V gene TRBV7-2 combines with J gene TRBJ2-7, with D unclear. V was pared by 2 bases and J by 9 bases, with 14 bases between. CDR3 length equals 13 residues. Germline V gives CDR1 SGHTA, CDR2 FQGNSA.

In its sample, this clone was seen a few times. The CDR3 sequence is CASSVARLSGELFF. The CDR3, as DNA: TGTGCCAGCAGCGTAGCTCGGCTTTCCGGGGAGCTGTTTTTT. The chain recombines TRBV9 with TRBJ2-2; D is unclear. This CDR3 region has 14 residues. V lost 0 bases and J lost 6, with 9 bases in between. Germline V lookup: CDR1 SGDLS, CDR2 YYNGEE.

The chain couples TRBV28 to TRBJ1-1; 7 bases align to TRBD1. V was clipped by 7 bases and J by 0 bases; unmatched bases: 11. There are 16 residues in the CDR3. CDR1 is MDHEN, CDR2 SYDVKM, per germline. The CDR3 DNA sequence: TGTGCCAGCAATTCCCCAGGGGGGTGGGTGAACACTGAAGCTTTCTTT. Protein product: CASNSPGGWVNTEAFF.

The chain recombines TRBV14 with TRBJ2-3; D is possibly TRBD1 (5 bases). In germline, CDR1 is SGHDN, CDR2 FVKESK. The CDR3 spans 14 residues. V lost 0 bases, J lost 4 bases, and 8 bases lay in between. The CDR3 DNA reads TGTGCCAGCAGCCAAGACAGGGCCCCAGATACGCAGTATTTT. It translates to CASSQDRAPDTQYF.

The chain carries TRBV7-2 and TRBJ2-1; no clear D gene. V was pared by 5 bases and J by 10 bases, with 18 bases between. The CDR3 is made up of 14 amino acids. CDR1 SGHTA and CDR2 FQGNSA come from the germline V gene. The CDR3 DNA is TGTGCCAGCAGCGAGAGACTCAGGAAGGAAGAGCAGTTCTTC. Protein: CASSERLRKEEQFF.

This clone appeared a single time. V usage is TRBV28 and J usage is TRBJ1-2; unclear D gene. The CDR3 totals 11 residues. Trimming shortened V by 6 bases and J by 12 bases, and 14 bases separated the two germline ends. The V gene's germline CDR1 is MDHEN and CDR2 SYDVKM. CDR3 residues: CASSTVRENTF. Written as DNA, the CDR3 is TGTGCCAGCAGCACGGTCCGGGAGAACACCTTC.

The chain is built from TRBV10-1 and TRBJ1-2; D might be TRBD1 (6 bases). Germline CDR1 WNHNN, CDR2 SYGVQD (reference sequence). This CDR3 contains 13 residues. Trimming took off 0 bases at V and 8 bases at J, with 10 bases between the two ends. The CDR3 loop is CASSESRGRGYTF. CDR3 in DNA: TGCGCCAGCAGTGAGTCCAGGGGACGCGGCTACACCTTC.

This clone was picked up a small number of times. The rearrangement joins TRBV7-9 to TRBJ1-5, with D unclear. Trimming removed 1 base at V and 10 bases at J, with 11 bases between. The CDR3 spans 13 residues. Germline values: CDR1 SEHNR, CDR2 FQNEAQ (reference sequence). The CDR3 sequence is CASSLEEGIPQHF. As DNA, the CDR3 is TGTGCCAGCAGCTTAGAAGAGGGTATCCCCCAGCATTTT. The full variable domain, rest sourced from reference TRBV7-9 and TRBJ1-5, is DTGVSQNPRHKITKRGQNVTFRCDPISEHNRLYWYRQTLGQGPEFLTYFQNEAQLEKSRLLSDRFSAERPKGSFSTLEIQRTEQGDSAMYLCASSLEEGIPQHFGDGTRLSIL.

The chain is built from TRBV14 and TRBJ2-4; tentative D call: TRBD2 (5 bases). The length of the CDR3 is 17 residues. Germline assignment: CDR1 SGHDN and CDR2 FVKESK. Between the trimmed V and J ends, which lost 1 base and 0 bases, there was a span of 13 bases. The CDR3 is CASSQVASARAKNIQYF. Here the CDR3 DNA reads TGTGCCAGCAGCCAAGTAGCGTCCGCTCGAGCCAAAAACATTCAGTACTTC.

V and J are TRBV10-1 and TRBJ1-1, with D possibly TRBD1 on 6 matching bases. Germline assignment: CDR1 WNHNN and CDR2 SYGVQD (reference sequence). The V end was cut by 4 bases, the J end by 1 base, with 13 bases between. The CDR3 consists of 15 residues. CDR3 nucleotides: TGCGCCAGCAGTGGCCTAGGACAGCAGAACACTGAAGCTTTCTTT. Encoded protein: CASSGLGQQNTEAFF.

The chain is built from TRBV10-2 and TRBJ2-2; TRBD1 matches 8 bases. Germline V gene sequence: CDR1 WSHSY, CDR2 SAAADI. With 4 bases clipped from V and 5 bases from J, the junction kept 6 bases outside the gene matches. CDR3 size: 15 residues. CDR3 sequence: CASSGGRGQTGELFF. In DNA form, the CDR3 reads TGCGCCAGCAGTGGTGGCAGGGGGCAAACCGGGGAGCTGTTTTTT.